This section outlines one T cell receptor (beta chain) sequence together with its context. Its antigen is as yet unknown. Trimming removed 6 bases from V and 6 bases from J, with 15 bases in between. The CDR3 totals 14 residues. CDR1 MDHEN and CDR2 SYDVKM come from the germline V gene. Data came from immunoSEQ multiplex PCR; TCRdb stores just in-frame clones and leaves some out. The repertoire holds about 73,000 clones, with 85% to 90% as singletons. The data derive from a study of T cell responses to AZD1222 COVID-19 vaccine. Study-wide findings and caveats: CD4 TCRs covered the whole spike, strongest at regions 160-218 and 743-854. Only 6 or 7 individuals given AZD1222 were seropositive at baseline.

Pooled in the analysis were second doses at about 4 or about 12 weeks. This receptor was taken from an adult who received the AZD1222 COVID-19 vaccine. The rearrangement joins TRBV28 to TRBJ1-5; a weak D match, TRBD1 (6 bases). This specimen was peripheral blood, taken 28 days after the second AZD1222 dose. DNA for the CDR3: TGTGCCAGCAGAAGACCAGGGGTCGGTCAGCCCCAGCATTTT. Translating it yields CASRRPGVGQPQHF.